One T cell receptor (beta chain) is described in this entry. Its antigen is not yet known. Per-base qualities were not stored, and no clone one base away is much larger. This record belongs to a study of a mutant IDH1 vaccine in newly diagnosed glioma (dated by TCRdb to about 2021). Describing the broader study: Of the roughly 30 treated patients, around 62% were male and around 40% were female, and a mean age of roughly 37 years was recorded. Before enrollment, patients had received standard therapy of radiotherapy alone, temozolomide alone, or radiochemotherapy with temozolomide; most received the combination. Peripheral blood was drawn at six visits: V03 (baseline), V05, V07, V10, V12 and V13. Longitudinal TCRB deep sequencing was performed for some 25 treated patients wherever samples were available for exploratory analyses.

Library preparation used the immunoSEQ multiplex PCR assay. Rearranged TCR beta chain sequences were amplified with the hsTCRB Kit following the manufacturer's protocol. An Illumina MiSeq was used to sequence the TCRB libraries. As for how the authors treated the data: The kit vendor's proprietary platform handled demultiplexing, trimming and gene mapping. TCRdb's version of the immuneACCESS table is confined to in-frame rearrangements and falls short of the full clone set. An unresolved V gene accounts for under half of the shortfall where checked; the remainder is of unknown origin. For V, J and clone size, that table is used; D and trimming come from the DNA. In all, the sample holds roughly 51,000 clones, and roughly 88% of those were seen once. The top ten hold around 2.5% of the sample. According to the study, the label for this sample's time point signals: baseline, week 1 (first vaccination visit). The sample's treatment or condition label is to be understood as: pre-vaccination baseline after standard-of-care therapy. Newly diagnosed WHO grade 3 or 4 IDH1-mutant astrocytomas showing loss of nuclear ATRX were present in the donors. The samples were drawn from NOA16, a multicentre, single-arm, open-label phase I trial in Germany that tested a mutant IDH1 peptide vaccine in humans for the first time. Blood drawn at visit V03 was used as the baseline sample for immunogenicity testing. The DNeasy Blood and Tissue Kit was used to extract genomic DNA from EDTA blood for TCRB sequencing.

Here is what the overall study found, with its caveats: According to the authors, sample limitations meant that analyses of patient blood samples could not be reproduced. Immune responses induced by the vaccine were seen in over 80% of patients across multiple MHC alleles. PBMC samples for TCRB deep sequencing were selected based on availability. No apparent relationship was observed between pseudoprogression and alterations in the top peripheral T cell clonotypes detected by TCRB sequencing.

The sample in question was PBMCs, obtained from a glioma patient treated with radiotherapy, temozolomide or both. The TCR was taken from a man aged 40-49 years with glioma.

Here the CDR3 is given as CASSLRGQGSNQPQHF. The DNA reads as follows: TGTGCCAGCAGTTTACGAGGACAGGGGAGCAATCAGCCCCAGCATTTT. The chain is assembled from TRBV27 and TRBJ1-5; TRBD1 matches 9 bases in the middle. Measured from the cysteine to the phenylalanine, the CDR3 is 16 residues long. Of the read, only the CDR3 DNA is kept; its 48 bases are in frame from base 1. CDR1 MNHEY and CDR2 SMNVEV were looked up in the germline V gene (reference sequence). Trimmed from V: 2 bases; trimmed from J: 1 base; junction bases lacking a gene match: 3.